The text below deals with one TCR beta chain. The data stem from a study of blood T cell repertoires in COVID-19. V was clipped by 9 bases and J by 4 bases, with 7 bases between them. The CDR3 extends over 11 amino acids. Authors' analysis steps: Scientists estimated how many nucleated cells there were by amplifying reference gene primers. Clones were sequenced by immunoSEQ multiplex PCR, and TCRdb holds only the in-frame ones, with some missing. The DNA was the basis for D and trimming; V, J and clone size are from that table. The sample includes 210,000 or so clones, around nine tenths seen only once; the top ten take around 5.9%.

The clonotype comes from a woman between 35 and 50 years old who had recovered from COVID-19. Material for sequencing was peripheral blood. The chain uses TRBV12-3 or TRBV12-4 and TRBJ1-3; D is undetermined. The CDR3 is CASSMGNTIYF. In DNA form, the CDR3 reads TGTGCCAGTAGCATGGGAAACACCATATATTTT.